This paragraph covers one TCR beta chain sequence. The record originates from a study of T cells in Graves' hyperthyroidism and ophthalmopathy. Amplified TCR beta CDR3 regions derived from RNA transcripts. The HTBI set primed first-round TCR CDR3 RT-PCR. TCRdb reanalysed the multiplex PCR reads using MiXCR and keeps one entry per CDR3 protein. Seen here are roughly 420,000 distinct CDR3 sequences, approximately 15% observed once, and the top ten hold 5.3%. In germline, CDR1 is KGHSH, CDR2 LQKENI. The CDR3 spans 15 residues. V lost 4 bases and J lost 0, with 10 bases in between. Sequenced: blood. This rearrangement joins TRBV18 to TRBJ1-3; D not resolved. This TCR came from a woman aged 18-35 years with Graves' hyperthyroidism. The CDR3 DNA reads as TGTGCCAGCTCACGAGGCGGGGACTCTGGAAACACCATATATTTT. Translated: CASSRGGDSGNTIYF.